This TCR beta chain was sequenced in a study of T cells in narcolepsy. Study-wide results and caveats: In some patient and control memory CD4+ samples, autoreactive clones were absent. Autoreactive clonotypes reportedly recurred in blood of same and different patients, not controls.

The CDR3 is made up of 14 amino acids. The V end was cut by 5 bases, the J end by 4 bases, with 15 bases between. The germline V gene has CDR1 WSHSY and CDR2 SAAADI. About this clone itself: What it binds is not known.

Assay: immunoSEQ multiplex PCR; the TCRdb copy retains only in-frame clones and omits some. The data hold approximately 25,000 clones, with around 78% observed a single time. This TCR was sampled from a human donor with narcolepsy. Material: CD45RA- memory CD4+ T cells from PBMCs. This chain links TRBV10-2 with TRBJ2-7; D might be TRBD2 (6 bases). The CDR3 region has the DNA TGCGCCAGCAGTCGACTAGACGTGGGGTACGAGCAGTACTTC. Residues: CASSRLDVGYEQYF.